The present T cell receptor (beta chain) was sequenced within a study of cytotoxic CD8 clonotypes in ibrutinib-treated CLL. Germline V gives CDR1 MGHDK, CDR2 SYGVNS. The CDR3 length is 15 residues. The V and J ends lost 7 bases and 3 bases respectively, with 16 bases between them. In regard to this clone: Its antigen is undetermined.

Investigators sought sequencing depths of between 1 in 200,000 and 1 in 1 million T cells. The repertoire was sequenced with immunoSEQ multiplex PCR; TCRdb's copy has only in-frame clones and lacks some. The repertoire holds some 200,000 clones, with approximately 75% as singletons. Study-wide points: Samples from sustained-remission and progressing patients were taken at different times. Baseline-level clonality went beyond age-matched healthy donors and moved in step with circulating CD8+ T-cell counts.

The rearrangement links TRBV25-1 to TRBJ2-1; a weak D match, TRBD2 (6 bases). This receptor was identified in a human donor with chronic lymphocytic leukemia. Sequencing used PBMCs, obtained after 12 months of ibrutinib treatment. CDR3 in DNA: TGTGCCAGCAAGGAGGGGAGCGACCTCTACAATGAGCAGTTCTTC. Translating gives CASKEGSDLYNEQFF. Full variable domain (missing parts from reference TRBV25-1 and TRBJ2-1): EADIYQTPRYLVIGTGKKITLECSQTMGHDKMYWYQQDPGMELHLIHYSYGVNSTEKGDLSSESTVSRIRTEHFPLTLESARPSHTSQYLCASKEGSDLYNEQFFGPGTRLTVL.